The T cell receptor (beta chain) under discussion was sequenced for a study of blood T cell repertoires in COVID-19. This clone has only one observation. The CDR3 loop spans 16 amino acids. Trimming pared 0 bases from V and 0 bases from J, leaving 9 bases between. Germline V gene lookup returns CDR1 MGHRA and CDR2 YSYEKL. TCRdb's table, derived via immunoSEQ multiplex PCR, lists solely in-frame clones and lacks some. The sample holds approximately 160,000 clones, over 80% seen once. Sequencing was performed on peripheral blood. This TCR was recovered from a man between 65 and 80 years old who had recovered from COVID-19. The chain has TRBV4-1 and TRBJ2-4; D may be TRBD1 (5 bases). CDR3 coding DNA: TGCGCCAGCAGCCAAGACGCAGGGATAGCCAAAAACATTCAGTACTTC. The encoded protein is CASSQDAGIAKNIQYF.